This T cell receptor beta chain was profiled in a study of OX40 agonist ivuxolimab in advanced cancers. Study information: Ivuxolimab, an antibody acting as an agonist of OX40 (CD134), was used to treat patients.

The trim removed 10 bases at V and 5 bases at J, leaving 11 bases unmatched. CDR1 and CDR2 (germline): MNHNS, SASEGT. This CDR3 region has 14 residues. About this clone itself: As yet, its antigen is unknown.

Clones were sequenced by immunoSEQ multiplex PCR, and TCRdb holds only the in-frame ones, with some missing. The table lists roughly 77,000 clones, around 90% of them singletons. Study observations and caveats: Which antigen the expanded peripheral T cells recognized is unknown. The CD4+ and CD8+ T cells in the blood had expanded clonally by week 6 at 0.1 to 3.0 mg/kg.

This sequence originates from an adult with an advanced solid tumor such as melanoma, head and neck, liver or kidney cancer. Sample: CD4+ or CD8+ T cells sorted from blood, taken in a trial of the OX40 agonist ivuxolimab. The chain joins TRBV6-1 to TRBJ2-1; 7 bases agree with TRBD2. In nucleotides, the CDR3 is TGTGCCATCTCACTAGCGTCAGATAACAATGAGCAGTTCTTC. This gives the protein CAISLASDNNEQFF.